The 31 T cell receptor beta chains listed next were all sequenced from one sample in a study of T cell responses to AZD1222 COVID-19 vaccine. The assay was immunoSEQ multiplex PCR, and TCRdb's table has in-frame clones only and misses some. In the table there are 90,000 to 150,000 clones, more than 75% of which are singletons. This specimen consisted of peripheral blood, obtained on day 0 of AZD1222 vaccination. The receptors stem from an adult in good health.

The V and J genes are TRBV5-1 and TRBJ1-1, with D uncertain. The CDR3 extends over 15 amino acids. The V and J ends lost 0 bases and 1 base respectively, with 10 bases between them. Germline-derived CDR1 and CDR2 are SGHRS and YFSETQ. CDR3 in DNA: TGCGCCAGCAGCTTGGGCGGGGTCGGGAACACTGAAGCTTTCTTT. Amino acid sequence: CASSLGGVGNTEAFF. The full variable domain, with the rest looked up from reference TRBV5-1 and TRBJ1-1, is KAGVTQTPRYLIKTRGQQVTLSCSPISGHRSVSWYQQTPGQGLQFLFEYFSETQRNKGNFPGRFSGRQFSNSRSEMNVSTLELGDSALYLCASSLGGVGNTEAFFGQGTRLTVV.

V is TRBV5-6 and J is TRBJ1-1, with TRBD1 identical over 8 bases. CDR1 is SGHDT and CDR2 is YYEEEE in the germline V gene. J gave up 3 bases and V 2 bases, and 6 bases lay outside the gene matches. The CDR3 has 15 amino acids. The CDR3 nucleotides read TGTGCCAGCAGCTTACAGGGGGTGGGCGACACTGAAGCTTTCTTT. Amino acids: CASSLQGVGDTEAFF.

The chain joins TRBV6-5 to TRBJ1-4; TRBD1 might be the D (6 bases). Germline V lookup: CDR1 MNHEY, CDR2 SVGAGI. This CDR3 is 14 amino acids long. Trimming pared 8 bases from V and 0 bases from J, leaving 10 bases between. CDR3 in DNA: TGTGCCAGCGGACAGTCGGCAACTAATGAAAAACTGTTTTTT. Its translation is CASGQSATNEKLFF.

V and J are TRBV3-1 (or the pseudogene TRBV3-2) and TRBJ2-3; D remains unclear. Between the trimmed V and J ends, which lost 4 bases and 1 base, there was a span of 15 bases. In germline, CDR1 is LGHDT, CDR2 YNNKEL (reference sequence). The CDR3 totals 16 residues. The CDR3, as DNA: TGTGCCAGCAGCCCTGGGGAATATGAGGGCACAGATACGCAGTATTTT. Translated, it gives CASSPGEYEGTDTQYF.

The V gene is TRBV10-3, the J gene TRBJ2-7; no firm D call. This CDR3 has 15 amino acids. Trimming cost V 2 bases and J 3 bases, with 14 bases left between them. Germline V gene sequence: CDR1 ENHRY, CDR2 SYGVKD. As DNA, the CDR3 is TGTGCCATCAGTGAGCGGCAGCTAGTTAGCTACGAGCAGTACTTC. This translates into CAISERQLVSYEQYF.

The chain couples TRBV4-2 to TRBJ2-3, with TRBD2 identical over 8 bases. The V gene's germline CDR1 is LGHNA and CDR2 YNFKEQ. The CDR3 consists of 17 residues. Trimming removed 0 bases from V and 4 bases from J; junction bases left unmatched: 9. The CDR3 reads CASSQDQNGRAPDTQYF. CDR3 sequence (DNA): TGTGCCAGCAGCCAAGATCAGAACGGGAGGGCCCCAGATACGCAGTATTTT.

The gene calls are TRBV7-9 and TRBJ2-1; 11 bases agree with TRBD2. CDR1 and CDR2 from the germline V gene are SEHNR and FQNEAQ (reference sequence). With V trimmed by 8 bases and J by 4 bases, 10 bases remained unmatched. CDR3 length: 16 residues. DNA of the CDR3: TGTGCCAGCCGCGGGACTAGCGGTCCAACGTACAATGAGCAGTTCTTC. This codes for CASRGTSGPTYNEQFF.

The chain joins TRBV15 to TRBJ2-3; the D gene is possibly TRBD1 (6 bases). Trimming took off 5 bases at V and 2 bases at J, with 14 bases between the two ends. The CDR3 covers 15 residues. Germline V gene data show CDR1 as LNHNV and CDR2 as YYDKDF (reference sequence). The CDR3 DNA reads TGTGCCACCAGCCTACACAGGACAGCCACAGATACGCAGTATTTT. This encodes CATSLHRTATDTQYF.

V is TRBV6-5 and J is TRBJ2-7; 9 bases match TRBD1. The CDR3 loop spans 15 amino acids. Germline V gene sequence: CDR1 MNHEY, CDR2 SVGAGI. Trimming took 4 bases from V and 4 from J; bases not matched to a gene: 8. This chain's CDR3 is CASSSQGTGQYEQYF. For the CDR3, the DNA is TGTGCCAGCAGTTCCCAAGGGACAGGGCAGTACGAGCAGTACTTC.

The CDR3 sequence: CASSADQDYGYTF. CDR3 bases: TGTGCCAGCAGCGCGGACCAGGACTATGGCTACACCTTC. The rearrangement joins TRBV5-4 to TRBJ1-2; D gene uncertain. This CDR3 has 13 residues. Per the germline V gene, CDR1 is SGHNT and CDR2 is YYREEE (reference sequence). The V end lost 4 bases, the J end lost 3 bases, and 10 bases lay between the germline ends.

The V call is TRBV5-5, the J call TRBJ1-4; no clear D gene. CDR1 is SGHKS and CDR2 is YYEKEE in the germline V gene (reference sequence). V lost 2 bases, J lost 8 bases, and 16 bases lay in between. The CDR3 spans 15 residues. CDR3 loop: CASSLPLTVGEKLFF. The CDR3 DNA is TGTGCCAGCAGCTTACCCCTAACAGTTGGAGAAAAACTGTTTTTT.

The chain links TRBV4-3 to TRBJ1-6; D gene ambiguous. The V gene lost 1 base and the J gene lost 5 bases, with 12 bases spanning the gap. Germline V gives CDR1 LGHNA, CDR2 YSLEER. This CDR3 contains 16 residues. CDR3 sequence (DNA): TGCGCCAGCAGCCAAGTCATTCAGGCTAATAATTCACCCCTCCACTTT. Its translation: CASSQVIQANNSPLHF.

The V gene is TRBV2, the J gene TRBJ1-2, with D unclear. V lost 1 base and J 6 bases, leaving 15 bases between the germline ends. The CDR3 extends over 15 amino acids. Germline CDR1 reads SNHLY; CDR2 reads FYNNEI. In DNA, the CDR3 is TGTGCCAGCAGTGAAGTCAGTCGGGCAGGTAATGGCTACACCTTC. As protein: CASSEVSRAGNGYTF.

The CDR3 coding sequence is TGTGCCACCAGCAGAGATCCACCGACTAGCGTCACCCACTACGAGCAGTACTTC. This encodes CATSRDPPTSVTHYEQYF. The gene calls are TRBV15 and TRBJ2-7; 8 bases map to TRBD2. Per germline, CDR1 LNHNV and CDR2 YYDKDF (reference sequence). This CDR3 spans 18 amino acids. Trimming at V came to 0 bases and at J to 3 bases, leaving 13 bases not matched to a gene.

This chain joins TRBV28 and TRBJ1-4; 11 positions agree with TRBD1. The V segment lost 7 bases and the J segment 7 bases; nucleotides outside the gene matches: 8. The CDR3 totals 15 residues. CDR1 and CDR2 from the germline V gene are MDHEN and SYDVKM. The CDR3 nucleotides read TGTGCCAGCATCCCATCCGGGACAGGGGGTGAAAAACTGTTTTTT. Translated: CASIPSGTGGEKLFF.

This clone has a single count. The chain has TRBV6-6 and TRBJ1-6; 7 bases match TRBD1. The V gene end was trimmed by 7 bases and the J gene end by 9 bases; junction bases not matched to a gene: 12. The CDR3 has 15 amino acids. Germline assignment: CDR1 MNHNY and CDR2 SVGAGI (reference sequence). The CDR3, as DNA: TGTGCCAGCACTTCGGAAAGGACAGGTGTTTCACCCCTCCACTTT. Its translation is CASTSERTGVSPLHF.

The CDR3 nucleotides are TGTGCCAGCAGCTTAGGAGGAGACTCACCCCTCCACTTT. It yields the protein CASSLGGDSPLHF. The chain has TRBV7-8 and TRBJ1-6; D remains ambiguous. V was cut by 1 base and J by 10 bases, with 8 bases left in between. The length of the CDR3 is 13 residues. Germline CDR1 is SGHVS and CDR2 is FQNEAQ.

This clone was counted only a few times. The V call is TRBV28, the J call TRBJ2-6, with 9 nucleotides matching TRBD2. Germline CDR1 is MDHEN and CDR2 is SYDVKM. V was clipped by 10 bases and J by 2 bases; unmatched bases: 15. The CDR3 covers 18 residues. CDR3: CATSNPGLASTGANVLTF. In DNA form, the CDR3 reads TGTGCCACCTCAAACCCGGGACTAGCCTCAACTGGGGCCAACGTCCTGACTTTC.

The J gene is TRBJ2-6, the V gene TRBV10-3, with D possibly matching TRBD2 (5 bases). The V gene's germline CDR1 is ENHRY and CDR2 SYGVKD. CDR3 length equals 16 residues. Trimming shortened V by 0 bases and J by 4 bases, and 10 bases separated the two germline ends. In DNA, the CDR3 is TGTGCCATCAGTGAGTCAGCCGGGGTCGGGGCCAACGTCCTGACTTTC. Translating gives CAISESAGVGANVLTF.

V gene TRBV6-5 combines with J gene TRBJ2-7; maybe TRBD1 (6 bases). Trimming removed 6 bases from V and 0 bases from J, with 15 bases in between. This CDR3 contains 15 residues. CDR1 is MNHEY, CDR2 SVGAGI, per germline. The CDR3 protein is CASRIAQGSSYEQYF. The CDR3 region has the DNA TGTGCCAGCAGGATAGCACAGGGCTCCTCCTACGAGCAGTACTTC.

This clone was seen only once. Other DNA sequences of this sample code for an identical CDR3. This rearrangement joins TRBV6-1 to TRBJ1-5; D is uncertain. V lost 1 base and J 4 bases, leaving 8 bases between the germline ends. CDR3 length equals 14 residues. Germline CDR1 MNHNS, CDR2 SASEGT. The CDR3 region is CASSEGGPNQPQHF. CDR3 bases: TGTGCCAGCAGTGAAGGCGGGCCAAATCAGCCCCAGCATTTT.

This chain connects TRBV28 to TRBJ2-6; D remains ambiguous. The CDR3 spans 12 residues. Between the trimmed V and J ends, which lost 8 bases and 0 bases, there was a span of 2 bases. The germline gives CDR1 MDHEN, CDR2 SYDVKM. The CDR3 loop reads CASDSGANVLTF. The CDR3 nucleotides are TGTGCCAGCGACTCTGGGGCCAACGTCCTGACTTTC.

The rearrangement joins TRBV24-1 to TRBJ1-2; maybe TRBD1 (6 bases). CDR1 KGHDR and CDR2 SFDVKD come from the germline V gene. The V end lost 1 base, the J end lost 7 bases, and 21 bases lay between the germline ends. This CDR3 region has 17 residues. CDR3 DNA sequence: TGTGCCACCAGTGATTTTAGGGCGAGGCAGGGGAAGGGTGGCTACACCTTC. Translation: CATSDFRARQGKGGYTF.

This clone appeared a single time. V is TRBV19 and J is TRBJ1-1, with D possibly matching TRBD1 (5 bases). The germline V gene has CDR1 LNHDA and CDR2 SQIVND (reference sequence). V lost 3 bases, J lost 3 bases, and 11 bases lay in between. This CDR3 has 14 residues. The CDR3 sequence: CASSMDQGYTEAFF. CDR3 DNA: TGTGCCAGTAGTATGGATCAGGGATACACTGAAGCTTTCTTT.

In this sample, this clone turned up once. The CDR3 bases are TGTGCCAGCAGCCATGACCGACAGGTCTATAATTCACCCCTCCACTTT. This translates into CASSHDRQVYNSPLHF. This chain joins TRBV14 and TRBJ1-6, with D maybe TRBD1 (6 bases). The CDR3 sequence is 16 residues long. Per germline, CDR1 SGHDN and CDR2 FVKESK. V dropped 3 bases and J dropped 3 bases, with 12 bases sitting between them.

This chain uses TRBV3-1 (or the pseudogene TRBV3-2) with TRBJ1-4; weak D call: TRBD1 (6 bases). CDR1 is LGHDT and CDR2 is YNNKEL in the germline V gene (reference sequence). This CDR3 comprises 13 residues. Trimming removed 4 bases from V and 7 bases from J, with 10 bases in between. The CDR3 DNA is TGTGCCAGCAGCCCGGCAGGGGTTGAAAAACTGTTTTTT. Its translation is CASSPAGVEKLFF.

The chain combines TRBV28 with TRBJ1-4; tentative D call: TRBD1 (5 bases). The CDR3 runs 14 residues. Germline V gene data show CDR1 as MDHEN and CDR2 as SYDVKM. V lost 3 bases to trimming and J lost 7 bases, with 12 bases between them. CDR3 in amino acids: CASSLGREGEKLFF. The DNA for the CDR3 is TGTGCCAGCAGTTTGGGCAGGGAAGGTGAAAAACTGTTTTTT.

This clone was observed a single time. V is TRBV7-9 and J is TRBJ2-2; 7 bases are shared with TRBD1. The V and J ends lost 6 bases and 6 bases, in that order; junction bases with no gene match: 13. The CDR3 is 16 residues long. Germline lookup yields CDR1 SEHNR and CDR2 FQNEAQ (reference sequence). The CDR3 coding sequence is TGTGCCAGCAGTTTTGACCGACAGGGTATGTCCGGGGAGCTGTTTTTT. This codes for CASSFDRQGMSGELFF. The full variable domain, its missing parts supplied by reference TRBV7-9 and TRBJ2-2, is DTGVSQNPRHKITKRGQNVTFRCDPISEHNRLYWYRQTLGQGPEFLTYFQNEAQLEKSRLLSDRFSAERPKGSFSTLEIQRTEQGDSAMYLCASSFDRQGMSGELFFGEGSRLTVL.

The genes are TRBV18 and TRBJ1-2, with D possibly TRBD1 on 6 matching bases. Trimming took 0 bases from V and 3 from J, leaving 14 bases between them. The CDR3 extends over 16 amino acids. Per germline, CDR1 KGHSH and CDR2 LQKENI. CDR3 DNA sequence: TGTGCCAGCTCACCACCCGGGGGGGCGGTTGACTATGGCTACACCTTC. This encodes CASSPPGGAVDYGYTF. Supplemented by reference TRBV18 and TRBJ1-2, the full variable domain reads NAGVMQNPRHLVRRRGQEARLRCSPMKGHSHVYWYRQLPEEGLKFMVYLQKENIIDESGMPKERFSAEFPKEGPSILRIQQVVRGDSAAYFCASSPPGGAVDYGYTFGSGTRLTVV.

The CDR3 loop is CASSQDRGNQPQHF. In nucleotides, the CDR3 is TGTGCCAGCAGTCAGGACAGGGGCAATCAGCCCCAGCATTTT. J is TRBJ1-5 and V is TRBV11-2; 8 bases map to TRBD1. Per the germline V gene, CDR1 is SGHAT and CDR2 is FQNNGV. The CDR3 sequence is 14 residues long. V was pared by 6 bases and J by 2 bases, with 3 bases of the junction left unmatched.

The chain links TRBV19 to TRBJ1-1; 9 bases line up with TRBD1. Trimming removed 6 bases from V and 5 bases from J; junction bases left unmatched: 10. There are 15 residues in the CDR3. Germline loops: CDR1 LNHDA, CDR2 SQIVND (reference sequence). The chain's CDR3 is CASRIRDRAGTEAFF. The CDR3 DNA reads TGTGCCAGTAGGATAAGGGACAGGGCAGGAACTGAAGCTTTCTTT.